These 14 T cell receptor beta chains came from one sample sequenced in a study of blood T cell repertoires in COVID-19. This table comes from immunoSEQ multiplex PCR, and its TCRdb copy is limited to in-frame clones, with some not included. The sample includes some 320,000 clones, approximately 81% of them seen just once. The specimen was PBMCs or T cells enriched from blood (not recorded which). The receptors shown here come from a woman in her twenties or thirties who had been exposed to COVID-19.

CDR3: CATTPGEGRNTIYF. In DNA form, the CDR3 reads TGTGCCACTACTCCGGGGGAAGGCAGAAACACCATATATTTT. This chain uses TRBV10-3 with TRBJ1-3; maybe TRBD1 (5 bases). CDR1 is ENHRY, CDR2 SYGVKD, per germline. With 10 bases removed from V and 5 bases from J, the gap between germline ends came to 18 bases. The CDR3 runs 14 residues.

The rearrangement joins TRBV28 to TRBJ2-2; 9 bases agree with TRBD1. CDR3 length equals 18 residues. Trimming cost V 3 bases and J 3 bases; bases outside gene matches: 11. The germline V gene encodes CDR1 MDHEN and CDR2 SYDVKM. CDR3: CASSFFPRTGAHTGELFF. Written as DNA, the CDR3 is TGTGCCAGCAGTTTTTTTCCGAGGACAGGGGCGCACACCGGGGAGCTGTTTTTT.

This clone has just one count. The CDR3, as DNA: TGCAGCGTTGTAAAATCCCAACAGGGAGGGCACTATGGCTACACCTTC. Its translation: CSVVKSQQGGHYGYTF. This chain joins TRBV29-1 and TRBJ1-2; D is possibly TRBD1 (6 bases). Germline V gives CDR1 SQVTM, CDR2 ANQGSEA. CDR3 length: 16 residues. Trimming left V 4 bases short and J 3 bases short, with 21 bases between.

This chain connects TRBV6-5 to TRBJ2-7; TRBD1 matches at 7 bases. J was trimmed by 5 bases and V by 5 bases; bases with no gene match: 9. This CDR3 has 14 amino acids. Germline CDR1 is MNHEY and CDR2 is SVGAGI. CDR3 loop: CASSHYRGGNEQYF. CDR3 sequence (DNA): TGTGCCAGCAGTCATTACAGGGGTGGGAACGAGCAGTACTTC.

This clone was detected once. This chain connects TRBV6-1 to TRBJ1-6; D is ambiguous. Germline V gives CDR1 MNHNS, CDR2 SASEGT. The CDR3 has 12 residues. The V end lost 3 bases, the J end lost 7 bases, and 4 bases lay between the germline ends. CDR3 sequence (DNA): TGTGCCAGCAGTGATATGAATTCACCCCTCCACTTT. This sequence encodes CASSDMNSPLHF.

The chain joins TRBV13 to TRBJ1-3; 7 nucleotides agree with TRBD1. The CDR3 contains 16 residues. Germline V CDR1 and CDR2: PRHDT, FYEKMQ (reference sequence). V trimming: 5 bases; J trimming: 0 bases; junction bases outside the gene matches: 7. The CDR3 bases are TGTGCCAGCAGCCTCGAAGGGGGCCGCTCTGGAAACACCATATATTTT. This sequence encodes CASSLEGGRSGNTIYF.

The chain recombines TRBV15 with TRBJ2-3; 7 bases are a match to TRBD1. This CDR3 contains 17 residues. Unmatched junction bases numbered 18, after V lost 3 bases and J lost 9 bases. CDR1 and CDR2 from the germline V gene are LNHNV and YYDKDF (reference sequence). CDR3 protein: CATSSPPGTEEFHTQYF. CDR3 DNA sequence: TGTGCCACCAGCAGTCCCCCCGGGACAGAAGAGTTCCACACGCAGTATTTT.

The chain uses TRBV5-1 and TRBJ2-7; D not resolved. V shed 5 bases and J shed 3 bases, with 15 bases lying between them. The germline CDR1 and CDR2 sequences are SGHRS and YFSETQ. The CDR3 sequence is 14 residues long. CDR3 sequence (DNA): TGCGCCAGCAGAATGATCGCTGGCAGCTACGAGCAGTACTTC. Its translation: CASRMIAGSYEQYF.

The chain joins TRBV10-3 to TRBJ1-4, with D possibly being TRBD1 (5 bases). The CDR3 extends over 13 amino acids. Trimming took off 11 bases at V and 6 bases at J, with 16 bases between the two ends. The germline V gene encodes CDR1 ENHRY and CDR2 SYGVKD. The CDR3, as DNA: TGTGCCGTAAACGACGGGGGAGATGAAAAACTGTTTTTT. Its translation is CAVNDGGDEKLFF.

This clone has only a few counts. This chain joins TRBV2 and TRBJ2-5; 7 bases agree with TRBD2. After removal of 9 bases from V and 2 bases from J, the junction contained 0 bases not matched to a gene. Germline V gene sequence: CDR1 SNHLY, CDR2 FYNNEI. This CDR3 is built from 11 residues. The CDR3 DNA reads TGTGCCAGAGCGGGACAAGAGACCCAGTACTTC. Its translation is CARAGQETQYF.

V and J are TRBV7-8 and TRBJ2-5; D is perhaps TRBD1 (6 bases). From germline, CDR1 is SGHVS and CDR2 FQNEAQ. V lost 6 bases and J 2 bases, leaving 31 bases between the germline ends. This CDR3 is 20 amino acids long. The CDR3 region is CASSPTGRGIVVTGQETQYF. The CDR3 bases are TGTGCCAGCAGTCCCACGGGCAGGGGTATTGTTGTCACGGGGCAAGAGACCCAGTACTTC. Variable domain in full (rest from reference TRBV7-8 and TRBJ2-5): GAGVSQSPRYKVAKRGQDVALRCDPISGHVSLFWYQQALGQGPEFLTYFQNEAQLDKSGLPSDRFFAERPEGSVSTLKIQRTQQEDSAVYLCASSPTGRGIVVTGQETQYFGPGTRLLVL.

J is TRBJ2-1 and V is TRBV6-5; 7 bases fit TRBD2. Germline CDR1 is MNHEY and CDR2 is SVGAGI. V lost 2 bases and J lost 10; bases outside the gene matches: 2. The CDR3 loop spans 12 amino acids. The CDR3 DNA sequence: TGTGCCAGCAGTTACGTGGGGGGGGAGCAGTTCTTC. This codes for CASSYVGGEQFF.

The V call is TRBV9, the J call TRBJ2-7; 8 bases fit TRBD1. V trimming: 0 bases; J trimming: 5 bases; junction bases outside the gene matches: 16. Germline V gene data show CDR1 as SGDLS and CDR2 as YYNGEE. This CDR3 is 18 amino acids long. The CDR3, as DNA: TGTGCCAGCAGCGTAGAATCTTTCGGCAGGGGGCTCCCGAACGAGCAGTACTTC. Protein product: CASSVESFGRGLPNEQYF.

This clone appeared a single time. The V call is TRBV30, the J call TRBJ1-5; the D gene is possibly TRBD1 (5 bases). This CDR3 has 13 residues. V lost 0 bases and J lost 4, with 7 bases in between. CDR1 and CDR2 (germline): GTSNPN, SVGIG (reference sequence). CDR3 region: CAWSVDTNQPQHF. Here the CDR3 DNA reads TGTGCCTGGAGTGTGGACACAAATCAGCCCCAGCATTTT.